What follows is one T cell receptor (beta chain) and its context. Germline values: CDR1 LGHDT, CDR2 YNNKEL (reference sequence). Trimming removed 1 base at V and 0 bases at J, with 15 bases between. This CDR3 spans 17 amino acids. This entry comes from a study of blood T cell repertoires in COVID-19. Assay: immunoSEQ multiplex PCR; the TCRdb copy retains only in-frame clones and omits some. Here the sample spans about 290,000 clones, around 86% being singletons. Sequenced input: PBMCs or T cells enriched from blood (not recorded which). This receptor was obtained from a woman in her thirties or forties who had recovered from COVID-19. This sequence joins TRBV3-1 (or the pseudogene TRBV3-2) and TRBJ1-2; D is unclear. Written as DNA, the CDR3 is TGTGCCAGCAGCCAAGTCTCGCGAGGCCCTGCTAACTATGGCTACACCTTC. It encodes CASSQVSRGPANYGYTF.